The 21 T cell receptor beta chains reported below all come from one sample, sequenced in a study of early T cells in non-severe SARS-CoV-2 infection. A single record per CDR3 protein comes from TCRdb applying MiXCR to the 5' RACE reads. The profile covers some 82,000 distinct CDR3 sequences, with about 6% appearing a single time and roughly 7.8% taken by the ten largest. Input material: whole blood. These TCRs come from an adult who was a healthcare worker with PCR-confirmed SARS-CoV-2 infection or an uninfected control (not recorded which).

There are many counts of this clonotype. CDR3: CASSSKDSYEQYF. The CDR3, as DNA: TGTGCCAGCAGCTCTAAGGACAGCTACGAGCAGTACTTC. The chain couples TRBV5-4 to TRBJ2-7; perhaps TRBD1 as D (6 bases). Germline values: CDR1 SGHNT, CDR2 YYREEE (reference sequence). The CDR3 has 13 residues. V was shortened by 3 bases and J by 3 bases, with 10 bases between the two germline ends.

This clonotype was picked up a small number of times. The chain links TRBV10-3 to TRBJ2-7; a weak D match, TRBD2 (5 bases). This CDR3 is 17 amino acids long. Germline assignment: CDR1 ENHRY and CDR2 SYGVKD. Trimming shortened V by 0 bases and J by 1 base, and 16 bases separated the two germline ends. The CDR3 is CAISESLAGDHSYEQYF. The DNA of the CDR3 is TGTGCCATCAGTGAGTCGTTGGCGGGCGACCATTCCTACGAGCAGTACTTC.

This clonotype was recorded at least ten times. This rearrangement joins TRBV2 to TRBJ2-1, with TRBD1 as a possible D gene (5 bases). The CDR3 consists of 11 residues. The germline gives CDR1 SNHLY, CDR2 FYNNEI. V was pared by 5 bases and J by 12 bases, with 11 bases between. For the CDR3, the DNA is TGTGCCAGCAGTTCAAGACAGCCGCAGTTCTTC. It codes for CASSSRQPQFF. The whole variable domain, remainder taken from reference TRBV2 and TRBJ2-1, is EPEVTQTPSHQVTQMGQEVILRCVPISNHLYFYWYRQILGQKVEFLVSFYNNEISEKSEIFDDQFSVERPDGSNFTLKIRSTKLEDSAMYFCASSSRQPQFFGPGTRLTVL.

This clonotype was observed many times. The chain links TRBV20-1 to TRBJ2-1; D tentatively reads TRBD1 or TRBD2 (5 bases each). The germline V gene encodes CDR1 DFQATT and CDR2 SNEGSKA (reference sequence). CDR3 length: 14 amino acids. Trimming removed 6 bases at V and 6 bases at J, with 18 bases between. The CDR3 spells CSAARGKTPNEQFF. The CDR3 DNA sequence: TGCAGTGCGGCGAGGGGTAAAACCCCCAATGAGCAGTTCTTC.

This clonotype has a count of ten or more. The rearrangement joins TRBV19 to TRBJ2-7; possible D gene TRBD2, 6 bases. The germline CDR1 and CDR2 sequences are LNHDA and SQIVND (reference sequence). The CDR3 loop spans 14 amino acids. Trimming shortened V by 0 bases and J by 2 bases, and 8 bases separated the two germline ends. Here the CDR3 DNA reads TGTGCCAGTAGTATAGAAACTAGCACCTACGAGCAGTACTTC. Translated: CASSIETSTYEQYF. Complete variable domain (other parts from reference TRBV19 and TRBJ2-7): DGGITQSPKYLFRKEGQNVTLSCEQNLNHDAMYWYRQDPGQGLRLIYYSQIVNDFQKGDIAEGYSVSREKKESFPLTVTSAQKNPTAFYLCASSIETSTYEQYFGPGTRLTVT.

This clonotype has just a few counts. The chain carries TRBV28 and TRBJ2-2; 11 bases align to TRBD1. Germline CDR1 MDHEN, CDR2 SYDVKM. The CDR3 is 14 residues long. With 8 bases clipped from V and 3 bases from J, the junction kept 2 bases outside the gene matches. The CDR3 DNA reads TGTGCCAGCTTGGGACAGGGGGACACCGGGGAGCTGTTTTTT. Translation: CASLGQGDTGELFF.

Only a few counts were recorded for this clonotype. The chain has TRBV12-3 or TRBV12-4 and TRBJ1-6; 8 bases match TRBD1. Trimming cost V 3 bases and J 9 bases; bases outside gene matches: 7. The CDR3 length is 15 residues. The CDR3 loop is CASSFSGQDGSPLHF. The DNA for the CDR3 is TGTGCCAGCAGTTTTTCGGGACAGGATGGTTCACCCCTCCACTTT.

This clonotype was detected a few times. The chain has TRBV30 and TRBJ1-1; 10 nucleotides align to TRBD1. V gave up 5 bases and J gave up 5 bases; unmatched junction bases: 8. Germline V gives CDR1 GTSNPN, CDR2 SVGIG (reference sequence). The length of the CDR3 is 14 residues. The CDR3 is CAWHPDRGMTEAFF. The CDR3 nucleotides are TGTGCCTGGCACCCGGACAGGGGGATGACTGAAGCTTTCTTT.

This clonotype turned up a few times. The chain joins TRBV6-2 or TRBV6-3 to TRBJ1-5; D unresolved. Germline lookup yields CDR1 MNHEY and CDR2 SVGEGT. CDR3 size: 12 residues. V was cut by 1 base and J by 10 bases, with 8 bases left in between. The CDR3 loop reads CASSYYPGPQHF. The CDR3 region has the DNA TGTGCCAGCAGTTACTACCCGGGACCCCAGCATTTT.

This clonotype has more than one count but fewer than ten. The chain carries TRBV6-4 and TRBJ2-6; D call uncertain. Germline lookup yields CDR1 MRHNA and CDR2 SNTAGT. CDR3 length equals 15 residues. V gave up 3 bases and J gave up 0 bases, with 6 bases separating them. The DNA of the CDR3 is TGTGCCAGCAGTGAAGACCGCTCTGGGGCCAACGTCCTGACTTTC. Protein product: CASSEDRSGANVLTF.

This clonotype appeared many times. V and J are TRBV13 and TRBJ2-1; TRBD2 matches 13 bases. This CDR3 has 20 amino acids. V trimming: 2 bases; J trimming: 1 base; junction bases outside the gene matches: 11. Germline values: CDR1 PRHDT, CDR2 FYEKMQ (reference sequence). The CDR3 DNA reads TGTGCCAGCAGCTTATATACCCGGACTAGCGGGAGATCGTCCTACAATGAGCAGTTCTTC. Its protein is CASSLYTRTSGRSSYNEQFF.

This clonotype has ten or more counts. CDR3: CASSPPRGHYNEQFF. As DNA, the CDR3 is TGTGCCAGCTCACCACCCAGGGGCCACTACAATGAGCAGTTCTTC. The chain employs TRBV18 and TRBJ2-1; the D gene is possibly TRBD1 (6 bases). V was trimmed by 0 bases and J by 3 bases, leaving 9 bases between them. Germline V gene data show CDR1 as KGHSH and CDR2 as LQKENI. The CDR3 loop spans 15 amino acids.

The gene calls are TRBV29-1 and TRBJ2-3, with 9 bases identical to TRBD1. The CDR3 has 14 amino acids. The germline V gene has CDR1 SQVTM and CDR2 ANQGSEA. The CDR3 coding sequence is TGCAACGCGATTACGGGGACAGGGTTCCCCTTGGAGTATTTT. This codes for CNAITGTGFPLEYF.

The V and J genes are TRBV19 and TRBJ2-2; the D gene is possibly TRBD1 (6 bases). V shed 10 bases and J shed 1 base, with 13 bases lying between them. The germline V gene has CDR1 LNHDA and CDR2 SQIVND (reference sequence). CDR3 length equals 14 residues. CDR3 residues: CATKPQGNTGELFF. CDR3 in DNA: TGTGCCACCAAGCCACAGGGGAACACCGGGGAGCTGTTTTTT.

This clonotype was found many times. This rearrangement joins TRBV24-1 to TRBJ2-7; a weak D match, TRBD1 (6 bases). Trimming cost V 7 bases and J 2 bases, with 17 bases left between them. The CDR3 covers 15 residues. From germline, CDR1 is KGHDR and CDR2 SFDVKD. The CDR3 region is CATSQSGHLPYEQYF. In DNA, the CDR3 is TGTGCCACCAGCCAATCGGGACACCTACCCTACGAGCAGTACTTC.

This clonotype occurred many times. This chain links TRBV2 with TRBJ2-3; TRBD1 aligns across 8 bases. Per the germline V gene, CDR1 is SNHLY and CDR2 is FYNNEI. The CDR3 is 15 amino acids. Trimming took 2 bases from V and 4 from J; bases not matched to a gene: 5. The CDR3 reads CASSESQGASDTQYF. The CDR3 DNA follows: TGTGCCAGCAGTGAATCCCAGGGGGCGTCAGATACGCAGTATTTT.

CDR3: CASSPLRSLSTDTQYF. The CDR3 region has the DNA TGTGCCAGCAGCCCCCTGAGGTCACTCAGCACAGATACGCAGTATTTT. V and J are TRBV7-2 and TRBJ2-3; D call uncertain. The germline V and J ends were trimmed by 5 bases and 0 bases, with 15 bases remaining between them. The germline gives CDR1 SGHTA, CDR2 FQGNSA. The CDR3 spans 16 residues.

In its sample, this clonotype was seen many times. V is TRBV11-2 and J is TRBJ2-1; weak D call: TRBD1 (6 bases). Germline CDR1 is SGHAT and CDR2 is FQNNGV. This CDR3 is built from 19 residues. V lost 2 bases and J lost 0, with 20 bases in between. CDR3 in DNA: TGTGCCAGCAGCTTATGGGGTCCCAGGGGCCCCAGCTCCTACAATGAGCAGTTCTTC. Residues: CASSLWGPRGPSSYNEQFF.

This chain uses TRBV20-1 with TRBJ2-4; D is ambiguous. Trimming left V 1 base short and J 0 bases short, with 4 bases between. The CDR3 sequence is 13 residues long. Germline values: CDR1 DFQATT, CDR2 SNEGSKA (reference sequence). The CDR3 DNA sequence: TGCAGTGCTAGAGGGAAAGCCAAAAACATTCAGTACTTC. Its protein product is CSARGKAKNIQYF.

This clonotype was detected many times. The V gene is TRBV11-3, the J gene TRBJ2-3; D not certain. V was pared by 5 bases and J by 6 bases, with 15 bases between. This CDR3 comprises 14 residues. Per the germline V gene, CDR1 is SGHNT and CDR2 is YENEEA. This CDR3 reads CASSGASHPDTQYF. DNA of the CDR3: TGTGCCAGCAGCGGCGCTAGTCACCCGGATACGCAGTATTTT.

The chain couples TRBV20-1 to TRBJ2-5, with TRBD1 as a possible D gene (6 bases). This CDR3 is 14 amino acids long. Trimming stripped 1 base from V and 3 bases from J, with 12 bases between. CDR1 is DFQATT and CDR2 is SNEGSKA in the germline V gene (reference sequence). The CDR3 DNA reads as TGCAGTGCTAGAGGCCCCTACAGGGAAGAGACCCAGTACTTC. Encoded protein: CSARGPYREETQYF.